The clone carrying this TCR beta chain was seen a handful of times. The data originate from a study of early T cells in non-severe SARS-CoV-2 infection. One entry per CDR3 protein, called by TCRdb with MiXCR from the 5' RACE reads. The top ten clones hold about 10% of a sample with tens of thousands of distinct CDR3 sequences, 7.7% of them seen once. The V segment lost 1 base and the J segment 5 bases; nucleotides outside the gene matches: 5. Germline V gene lookup returns CDR1 MNHNY and CDR2 SVGAGI (reference sequence). The CDR3 runs to 15 residues. The sample was whole blood, taken at baseline. The gene calls are TRBV6-6 and TRBJ1-5; 7 bases match TRBD1. The clonotype was recovered from an adult who was a healthcare worker with PCR-confirmed SARS-CoV-2 infection or an uninfected control (not recorded which). The CDR3 DNA reads as TGTGCCAGCAGTTACTATTCAGGGGGTTATCAGCCCCAGCATTTT. Its translation: CASSYYSGGYQPQHF.